The source of this T cell receptor beta chain is a study of T-cell reconstitution after alpha-beta-depleted transplantation in children. Germline V gives CDR1 DFQATT, CDR2 SNEGSKA (reference sequence). This CDR3 spans 13 amino acids. Trimming at V came to 6 bases and at J to 0 bases, leaving 4 bases not matched to a gene. Preparation of the TCRbeta library was carried out with unique molecular identifiers. TCRdb re-analysed the PCR reads in MiXCR, keeping a single row per CDR3 protein. There are some 500,000 distinct CDR3 sequences in the sample; about 16% occur only once, and 3% to 3.5% lies in the top ten.

The V gene is TRBV20-1, the J gene TRBJ1-1; TRBD1 aligns across 7 bases. The source was PBMCs from the stem cell graft donor, collected from the stem cell graft. This sequence originates from a human donor who donated a stem cell graft to a child with acute lymphoblastic leukemia. The CDR3 reads CSARDSLNTEAFF. CDR3 in DNA: TGCAGTGCCCGGGACAGTTTGAACACTGAAGCTTTCTTT.